This T cell receptor (beta chain) was found in a study of OX40 agonist ivuxolimab in advanced cancers. Broader study findings: Some patients without response likewise showed low normalized clonal expansion.

Regarding this clone: What it binds is unknown.

Clones were read by immunoSEQ multiplex PCR, and TCRdb kept only the in-frame ones, dropping some. The table has approximately 7,000 clones, 79% seen once. The CDR3 contains 14 residues. The germline V gene encodes CDR1 SGDLS and CDR2 YYNGEE. Trimming shortened V by 3 bases and J by 2 bases, and 12 bases separated the two germline ends. The chain links TRBV9 to TRBJ2-7; D gene ambiguous. Sequencing used CD4+ or CD8+ T cells sorted from blood, obtained in a trial of the OX40 agonist ivuxolimab. This TCR came from an adult with an advanced solid tumor such as melanoma, head and neck, liver or kidney cancer. CDR3 DNA sequence: TGTGCCAGCAGCGCCGTCCCCAGCCCCTACGAGCAGTACTTC. It translates to CASSAVPSPYEQYF.